Below are 17 T cell receptor beta chains sequenced from a single sample in a study of radiotherapy plus CTLA-4 blockade in lung cancer. Sequencing was performed with immunoSEQ multiplex PCR; in TCRdb, only in-frame clones are kept and a portion is missing. The sample has tens of thousands of clones; roughly four fifths are singletons. This material consisted of peripheral blood, taken from a patient treated with radiotherapy plus ipilimumab. These receptors all stem from a human donor with non-small cell lung cancer whose response to radiotherapy plus ipilimumab could not be evaluated. Some clones in this sample may be carry-over from other donors' samples.

Here the CDR3 DNA reads TGTGCCAGCAGTTTGGGGCGAAGCGGCAATCAGCCCCAGCATTTT. Protein sequence: CASSLGRSGNQPQHF. The chain recombines TRBV28 with TRBJ1-5; TRBD1 might be the D (5 bases). From germline, CDR1 is MDHEN and CDR2 SYDVKM. Trimming took 3 bases from V and 2 from J, leaving 11 bases between them. This CDR3 comprises 15 residues.

The sample holds a few counts of this clone. This rearrangement joins TRBV19 to TRBJ1-2; no reliable D call. Germline V gives CDR1 LNHDA, CDR2 SQIVND (reference sequence). The germline V and J ends were trimmed by 5 bases and 2 bases, with 15 bases remaining between them. This CDR3 has 15 amino acids. The CDR3: CASSGRTLRNYGYTF. The CDR3 coding sequence is TGTGCCAGTAGTGGTCGAACTCTCAGGAACTATGGCTACACCTTC.

This chain uses TRBV5-4 with TRBJ1-2, with TRBD1 matching 7 bases. The CDR3 is 16 amino acids. V lost 3 bases to trimming and J lost 2 bases; unmatched junction nucleotides: 10. Germline CDR1 is SGHNT and CDR2 is YYREEE (reference sequence). The CDR3: CASSSPETGYNYGYTF. The CDR3 bases are TGTGCCAGCAGCTCTCCGGAGACAGGGTACAACTATGGCTACACCTTC. The complete variable domain, with remaining parts taken from reference TRBV5-4 and TRBJ1-2, reads ETGVTQSPTHLIKTRGQQVTLRCSSQSGHNTVSWYQQALGQGPQFIFQYYREEENGRGNFPPRFSGLQFPNYSSELNVNALELDDSALYLCASSSPETGYNYGYTFGSGTRLTVV.

The chain links TRBV5-1 to TRBJ2-5; 7 positions agree with TRBD2. Trimming cost V 4 bases and J 5 bases; bases outside gene matches: 11. Germline V lookup: CDR1 SGHRS, CDR2 YFSETQ. The CDR3 covers 15 residues. This chain's CDR3 is CASSRREGTQETQYF. CDR3 bases: TGCGCCAGCAGCCGGAGGGAGGGGACTCAGGAGACCCAGTACTTC. The complete variable domain, with remaining parts taken from reference TRBV5-1 and TRBJ2-5, reads KAGVTQTPRYLIKTRGQQVTLSCSPISGHRSVSWYQQTPGQGLQFLFEYFSETQRNKGNFPGRFSGRQFSNSRSEMNVSTLELGDSALYLCASSRREGTQETQYFGPGTRLLVL.

This clone has only one observation. This sequence joins TRBV7-8 and TRBJ1-5; weak D call: TRBD1 (6 bases). The V end lost 1 base, the J end lost 0 bases, and 7 bases lay between the germline ends. The germline CDR1 and CDR2 sequences are SGHVS and FQNEAQ. The CDR3 is 15 amino acids. This CDR3 reads CASSLVQGSNQPQHF. CDR3 coding DNA: TGTGCCAGCAGCTTAGTACAGGGTAGCAATCAGCCCCAGCATTTT.

V is TRBV5-1 and J is TRBJ1-2, with TRBD1 matching 7 bases. Per the germline V gene, CDR1 is SGHRS and CDR2 is YFSETQ. The CDR3 contains 16 residues. Losses at the gene ends were 7 bases for V and 4 bases for J; bases not matched to a gene: 16. CDR3 in DNA: TGCGCCAGCGGAGACAGGGAGAGGACGGGTACCTATGGCTACACCTTC. Translating it yields CASGDRERTGTYGYTF.

The CDR3 region has the DNA TGTGCCAGCAGCCGTTACGGGCCGGGAGGCAATGAGCAGTTCTTC. Translation: CASSRYGPGGNEQFF. The V and J genes are TRBV28 and TRBJ2-1; 7 nucleotides match TRBD2. With V trimmed by 6 bases and J by 6 bases, 11 bases remained unmatched. Germline lookup yields CDR1 MDHEN and CDR2 SYDVKM. CDR3 length equals 15 residues. Combining the CDR3 with reference TRBV28 and TRBJ2-1 gives the whole variable domain DVKVTQSSRYLVKRTGEKVFLECVQDMDHENMFWYRQDPGLGLRLIYFSYDVKMKEKGDIPEGYSVSREKKERFSLILESASTNQTSMYLCASSRYGPGGNEQFFGPGTRLTVL.

The J gene is TRBJ2-5, the V gene TRBV7-9, with 7 bases identical to TRBD1. The CDR3 is 14 residues long. CDR1 SEHNR and CDR2 FQNEAQ come from the germline V gene (reference sequence). V gave up 2 bases and J gave up 3 bases; unmatched junction bases: 3. The CDR3: CASSLITGEETQYF. The CDR3 DNA reads as TGTGCCAGCAGCTTAATAACAGGGGAAGAGACCCAGTACTTC.

The V and J genes are TRBV5-1 and TRBJ2-7, with 8 bases that match TRBD1. From germline, CDR1 is SGHRS and CDR2 YFSETQ. There are 15 residues in the CDR3. Trimming at V came to 4 bases and at J to 5 bases, leaving 11 bases not matched to a gene. The CDR3 loop is CASSIRTGIPHEQYF. CDR3 bases: TGCGCCAGCAGCATCCGGACAGGGATCCCCCACGAGCAGTACTTC. The whole variable domain, remainder taken from reference TRBV5-1 and TRBJ2-7, is KAGVTQTPRYLIKTRGQQVTLSCSPISGHRSVSWYQQTPGQGLQFLFEYFSETQRNKGNFPGRFSGRQFSNSRSEMNVSTLELGDSALYLCASSIRTGIPHEQYFGPGTRLTVT.

This chain links TRBV11-2 with TRBJ1-2, with TRBD1 matching over 8 bases. CDR1 is SGHAT and CDR2 is FQNNGV in the germline V gene. CDR3 length: 16 residues. Trimming took 1 base from V and 4 from J; bases not matched to a gene: 8. CDR3 DNA sequence: TGTGCCAGCAGCTTAGGCGGACAGGGCGGAGGCTATGGCTACACCTTC. Translation: CASSLGGQGGGYGYTF.

The V gene is TRBV18, the J gene TRBJ1-3; D ambiguous. CDR3 size: 14 residues. Trimming shortened V by 1 base and J by 8 bases, and 12 bases separated the two germline ends. Germline V gene sequence: CDR1 KGHSH, CDR2 LQKENI. The CDR3: CASSPRAALDTIYF. The CDR3 DNA reads as TGTGCCAGCTCACCACGTGCGGCCCTGGACACCATATATTTT.

The V gene is TRBV6-5, the J gene TRBJ2-2, with 8 bases fitting TRBD1. J was trimmed by 1 base and V by 2 bases; bases with no gene match: 3. Germline V gene lookup returns CDR1 MNHEY and CDR2 SVGAGI. The length of the CDR3 is 16 residues. The CDR3 bases are TGTGCCAGCAGTTACCTAGGGACAGGGAACACCGGGGAGCTGTTTTTT. Its translation: CASSYLGTGNTGELFF.

The chain carries TRBV29-1 and TRBJ2-1, with 7 bases that match TRBD1. The length of the CDR3 is 14 residues. Germline V lookup: CDR1 SQVTM, CDR2 ANQGSEA. V was clipped by 7 bases and J by 5 bases; unmatched bases: 11. The CDR3 reads CSGRQGNKNNEQFF. CDR3 coding DNA: TGCAGCGGAAGACAGGGTAATAAAAACAATGAGCAGTTCTTC.

This clone appeared once. The gene calls are TRBV30 and TRBJ2-2, with D perhaps TRBD2 (6 bases). V was cut by 3 bases and J by 4 bases, with 12 bases left in between. The CDR3 contains 14 residues. The germline V gene encodes CDR1 GTSNPN and CDR2 SVGIG (reference sequence). Here the CDR3 reads CAWRGGFGTGELFF. The CDR3 DNA reads as TGTGCCTGGAGGGGAGGATTCGGCACCGGGGAGCTGTTTTTT.

The rearrangement uses TRBV5-1 and TRBJ2-5, with D unclear. The CDR3 length is 14 residues. Trimming took 1 base from V and 2 from J, leaving 9 bases between them. Germline-derived CDR1 and CDR2 are SGHRS and YFSETQ. The CDR3 protein is CASSLSPVQETQYF. As DNA, the CDR3 is TGCGCCAGCAGCTTGAGTCCAGTTCAAGAGACCCAGTACTTC.

This clone has just one count. The rearrangement uses TRBV7-8 and TRBJ1-5, with D perhaps TRBD1 (6 bases). Trimming shortened V by 8 bases and J by 4 bases, and 18 bases separated the two germline ends. The CDR3 covers 15 residues. Germline V gives CDR1 SGHVS, CDR2 FQNEAQ. Here the CDR3 DNA reads TGTGCCAGCCAGGGCACGACAGGATTGAATCAGCCCCAGCATTTT. Translated: CASQGTTGLNQPQHF.

This clone has just a few counts. The chain recombines TRBV19 with TRBJ1-2; maybe TRBD1 (5 bases). Per germline, CDR1 LNHDA and CDR2 SQIVND (reference sequence). The CDR3 has 11 residues. Trimming cost V 10 bases and J 5 bases, with 11 bases left between them. CDR3 nucleotide sequence: TGTGCCACGACAGATCTTTATGGCTACACCTTC. It specifies CATTDLYGYTF.